This T cell receptor beta chain was found in a study of T cell responses to AZD1222 COVID-19 vaccine. Study-wide points: Baseline antibody screening turned up just six or seven seropositive AZD1222 recipients. No repertoire was sampled before or during the peak T cell response, only after it. There were mostly white British donors and more females than males, and clonal diversity was possibly underestimated. Reports indicate that nearly half of spike-specific TCRs are directed at unmutated variant regions.

The germline CDR1 and CDR2 sequences are LNHDA and SQIVND (reference sequence). CDR3 size: 13 residues. The data were produced by immunoSEQ multiplex PCR, yet TCRdb's version contains in-frame clones alone and is incomplete. The sample holds about 67,000 clones; around four fifths are singletons and the top ten take approximately 22%. Comment on this clone: What it binds is unknown. Compared with germline, one end of the junction differs, possibly owing to a read error.

The origin of this receptor is an adult in good health. The starting material was peripheral blood, obtained on day 0 of AZD1222 vaccination. The V and J genes are TRBV19 and TRBJ1-1, with 7 bases matching TRBD1. CDR3 in DNA: TGTGCCAGTACCCCGGGGACAGACTTAAGCTTGCTCTTT. This sequence encodes CASTPGTDLSLLF.